The next 27 T cell receptor beta chains were all read from a single sample in a study of regulatory T cells in long-lasting Graves disease. The sample's time point: persistent/refractory GD, antithyroid drugs over 5 years with positive TRAb. RNA from PBMCs was the source of the TCR library. Investigators prepared the TCR beta libraries by applying iRepertoire HTBI primers and Arm-PCR of CDR3 regions. MiXCR, run by TCRdb on the multiplex PCR reads, gives a single entry per CDR3 protein. Here the sample spans 300,000 to 400,000 distinct CDR3 sequences, about 20% being singletons. The sample consisted of peripheral blood mononuclear cells (PBMCs), taken when the disease was refractory, from a patient treated with antithyroid drugs. All receptors come from a female donor with Graves disease.

This clonotype was seen a few times. The V gene is TRBV6-2 or TRBV6-3, the J gene TRBJ2-7, with D possibly being TRBD1 (6 bases). V lost 2 bases to trimming and J lost 6 bases, with 11 bases between them. Looked up from germline, CDR1 is MNHEY and CDR2 is SVGEGT. The CDR3 is made up of 13 amino acids. The CDR3 bases are TGTGCCAGCAGTTACGCCAGGGGAGTCGAGCAGTACTTC. Residues: CASSYARGVEQYF.

This clonotype appeared a few times. The chain has TRBV7-9 and TRBJ2-1; the D gene is possibly TRBD2 (6 bases). From germline, CDR1 is SEHNR and CDR2 FQNEAQ (reference sequence). Deletions cut 6 bases from V and 3 bases from J, with 12 bases between. The CDR3 contains 14 residues. DNA of the CDR3: TGTGCCAGCAGGGGTAGCGGTGACTACAATGAGCAGTTCTTC. Translation gives CASRGSGDYNEQFF.

This clonotype turned up a few times. J is TRBJ2-2 and V is TRBV28; no definite D call. Trimming shortened V by 3 bases and J by 5 bases, and 7 bases separated the two germline ends. Per the germline V gene, CDR1 is MDHEN and CDR2 is SYDVKM. The CDR3 spans 13 residues. CDR3 in amino acids: CASSFLVTGELFF. The CDR3 coding sequence is TGTGCCAGCAGTTTTTTGGTGACCGGGGAGCTGTTTTTT.

In this sample, this clonotype turned up many times. V is TRBV11-2 and J is TRBJ2-7; D possibly corresponds to TRBD1 (5 bases). The CDR3 totals 20 residues. Germline CDR1 reads SGHAT; CDR2 reads FQNNGV. Deletions cut 6 bases from V and 1 base from J, with 31 bases between. The CDR3 loop reads CASSSPRGRARRRASYEQYF. DNA for the CDR3: TGTGCCAGCAGTTCCCCCCGCGGCAGGGCCAGAAGGCGAGCTTCCTACGAGCAGTACTTC.

Only a few counts were recorded for this clonotype. The chain recombines TRBV5-1 with TRBJ1-6; D is possibly TRBD1 (6 bases). The V end was cut by 4 bases, the J end by 0 bases, with 20 bases between. CDR1 and CDR2 (germline): SGHRS, YFSETQ. The CDR3 is 19 residues long. The CDR3 spells CASSLWTDSTSSYNSPLHF. CDR3 bases: TGCGCCAGCAGCCTCTGGACAGACTCCACGAGCTCCTATAATTCACCCCTCCACTTT.

This clonotype was recorded at least ten times. V usage is TRBV7-8 and J usage is TRBJ1-5; the D is unclear. V was clipped by 5 bases and J by 1 base, with 9 bases between them. Germline V gives CDR1 SGHVS, CDR2 FQNEAQ. The CDR3 runs 14 residues. The CDR3 loop is CASSDRTSNQPQHF. The CDR3 nucleotides are TGTGCCAGCAGCGATCGTACGAGCAATCAGCCCCAGCATTTT.

This clonotype was observed many times. V and J are TRBV24-1 and TRBJ2-5, with 11 bases that match TRBD2. With V trimmed by 4 bases and J by 5 bases, 5 bases remained unmatched. Germline assignment: CDR1 KGHDR and CDR2 SFDVKD. The CDR3 sequence is 15 residues long. CDR3 sequence: CATSEGLAGVETQYF. CDR3 bases: TGTGCCACCAGTGAAGGACTAGCGGGCGTGGAGACCCAGTACTTC.

This clonotype was detected many times. This chain links TRBV11-2 with TRBJ2-7; D is unresolved. Between the trimmed V and J ends, which lost 0 bases and 4 bases, there was a span of 1 base. Germline assignment: CDR1 SGHAT and CDR2 FQNNGV. The CDR3 spans 11 residues. CDR3 coding DNA: TGTGCCAGCAGCTTAGAATACGAGCAGTACTTC. Its translation: CASSLEYEQYF.

This clonotype has more than one count but fewer than ten. The chain uses TRBV18 and TRBJ2-3; TRBD2 matches 10 bases. The junction had 5 bases not matched to a gene; V was cut back by 1 base and J by 4 bases. Germline CDR1 reads KGHSH; CDR2 reads LQKENI. This CDR3 is built from 16 residues. CDR3 residues: CASSPRLAGVSDTQYF. The CDR3 DNA is TGTGCCAGCTCACCACGGCTAGCGGGAGTCTCAGATACGCAGTATTTT.

The CDR3 DNA is TGTGCCAGCAGCTTAGAGGCGATGGGGACGGACACCGGGGAGCTGTTTTTT. Translating it yields CASSLEAMGTDTGELFF. The chain uses TRBV7-6 and TRBJ2-2; either TRBD1 or TRBD2 may fit D (5 bases each). The CDR3 runs 17 residues. The germline V gene encodes CDR1 SGHVS and CDR2 FNYEAQ. Trimming pared 1 base from V and 3 bases from J, leaving 15 bases between.

This clonotype was detected a few times. V gene TRBV7-2 combines with J gene TRBJ2-5, with D perhaps TRBD1 (5 bases). Germline lookup yields CDR1 SGHTA and CDR2 FQGNSA. There are 15 residues in the CDR3. The ends were cut back, 1 base at V and 3 bases at J, with 12 bases in the middle. CDR3 in amino acids: CASSLGQTIKETQYF. CDR3 in DNA: TGTGCCAGCAGCTTAGGACAGACGATAAAAGAGACCCAGTACTTC.

This clonotype was seen a handful of times. The chain combines TRBV5-8 with TRBJ2-2; 7 nucleotides align to TRBD2. V lost 6 bases to trimming and J lost 5 bases; unmatched junction nucleotides: 13. Germline V gene lookup returns CDR1 SGHTS and CDR2 YDEGEE. The CDR3 extends over 16 amino acids. The chain's CDR3 is CASNSPGTISTGELFF. The CDR3 DNA reads TGTGCCAGCAACTCGCCGGGGACTATTTCAACCGGGGAGCTGTTTTTT.

This clonotype was recorded a few times. The chain carries TRBV3-1 and TRBJ1-1, with a possible D match to TRBD1 (5 bases). Trimming removed 5 bases from V and 3 bases from J, with 10 bases in between. The CDR3 is made up of 13 amino acids. From germline, CDR1 is LGHDT and CDR2 YNNKEL (reference sequence). The CDR3 region has the DNA TGTGCCAGCAGCAATATGGGGGACACTGAAGCTTTCTTT. This translates into CASSNMGDTEAFF.

This clonotype was counted many times. V is TRBV28 and J is TRBJ2-5; maybe TRBD2 (6 bases). Germline V gene sequence: CDR1 MDHEN, CDR2 SYDVKM. The CDR3 contains 14 residues. Trimming pared 6 bases from V and 4 bases from J, leaving 15 bases between. The CDR3 sequence: CASSLGGLGETQYF. The CDR3 DNA reads TGTGCCAGCAGCCTCGGGGGATTAGGAGAGACCCAGTACTTC.

The J gene is TRBJ2-1, the V gene TRBV5-1; D unresolved. Germline loops: CDR1 SGHRS, CDR2 YFSETQ. The CDR3 covers 16 residues. Trimming took 1 base from V and 0 from J, leaving 11 bases between them. In DNA form, the CDR3 reads TGCGCCAGCAGCTTGAATTCGGCGGCCTCCTACAATGAGCAGTTCTTC. Amino acids: CASSLNSAASYNEQFF.

This clonotype came up many times. The chain uses TRBV7-9 and TRBJ1-4, with D uncertain. This CDR3 comprises 17 residues. Trimming pared 5 bases from V and 2 bases from J, leaving 18 bases between. Germline CDR1 SEHNR, CDR2 FQNEAQ (reference sequence). The CDR3 region is CASSLALTSWTNEKLFF. The CDR3 region has the DNA TGTGCCAGCAGCCTCGCCCTAACTTCTTGGACTAATGAAAAACTGTTTTTT.

This clonotype was observed at least ten times. The rearrangement uses TRBV2 and TRBJ2-5; the D gene is possibly TRBD1 (5 bases). The CDR3 is made up of 16 amino acids. The V gene's germline CDR1 is SNHLY and CDR2 FYNNEI. V dropped 3 bases and J dropped 4 bases, with 18 bases sitting between them. The CDR3 coding sequence is TGTGCCAGCAGTGAGATCCCGGCAGGGTTGGGAGAGACCCAGTACTTC. As protein: CASSEIPAGLGETQYF.

This chain links TRBV7-6 with TRBJ1-5; D remains ambiguous. The CDR3 extends over 16 amino acids. Trimming pared 2 bases from V and 0 bases from J, leaving 11 bases between. Germline V gene data show CDR1 as SGHVS and CDR2 as FNYEAQ. The CDR3: CASSLNPSDSNQPQHF. In DNA form, the CDR3 reads TGTGCCAGCAGCTTAAATCCGAGTGATAGCAATCAGCCCCAGCATTTT. The whole variable domain, remainder taken from reference TRBV7-6 and TRBJ1-5, is GAGVSQSPRYKVTKRGQDVALRCDPISGHVSLYWYRQALGQGPEFLTYFNYEAQQDKSGLPNDRFSAERPEGSISTLTIQRTEQRDSAMYRCASSLNPSDSNQPQHFGDGTRLSIL.

There are many counts of this clonotype. V gene TRBV2 combines with J gene TRBJ2-7; 8 bases are a match to TRBD2. Losses at the gene ends were 3 bases for V and 6 bases for J; bases not matched to a gene: 10. Germline V gene lookup returns CDR1 SNHLY and CDR2 FYNNEI. This CDR3 comprises 15 residues. CDR3 DNA sequence: TGTGCCAGCAGTGATCCGGGACTAGAATTGGTCGAGCAGTACTTC. Translation gives CASSDPGLELVEQYF.

This clonotype has ten or more counts. The chain uses TRBV7-2 and TRBJ2-4; TRBD1 matches 9 bases. The CDR3 length is 13 residues. The trim removed 5 bases at V and 6 bases at J, leaving 2 bases unmatched. CDR1 is SGHTA and CDR2 is FQGNSA in the germline V gene. In DNA, the CDR3 is TGTGCCAGCAGCAAGGACAGGGGAAACATTCAGTACTTC. Translation gives CASSKDRGNIQYF.

This clonotype was recorded at least ten times. CDR3 region: CASSENAGSHGETQYF. CDR3 bases: TGTGCCAGCAGTGAAAACGCTGGGTCCCACGGGGAGACCCAGTACTTC. This chain joins TRBV25-1 and TRBJ2-5, with D unclear. The CDR3 extends over 16 amino acids. Germline V gene data show CDR1 as MGHDK and CDR2 as SYGVNS. Trimming cost V 2 bases and J 5 bases, with 18 bases left between them.

This clonotype has a count of ten or more. The chain joins TRBV6-1 to TRBJ2-5; the D is unclear. V dropped 6 bases and J dropped 3 bases, with 20 bases sitting between them. This CDR3 is 16 amino acids long. Germline lookup yields CDR1 MNHNS and CDR2 SASEGT. CDR3 region: CASRFSRWGHEETQYF. CDR3 nucleotide sequence: TGTGCCAGCAGGTTCTCTCGTTGGGGTCACGAAGAGACCCAGTACTTC.

This clonotype occurred many times. The CDR3 DNA sequence: TGTGCCAGCAGTGCGACGGGACAGGGGTTAAACATTCAGTACTTC. It is translated as CASSATGQGLNIQYF. V gene TRBV2 combines with J gene TRBJ2-4; TRBD1 agrees at 10 bases. Germline loops: CDR1 SNHLY, CDR2 FYNNEI. The CDR3 is 15 amino acids. With 4 bases clipped from V and 6 bases from J, the junction kept 6 bases outside the gene matches.

This rearrangement joins TRBV27 to TRBJ1-5; 8 bases agree with TRBD1. CDR1 MNHEY and CDR2 SMNVEV come from the germline V gene (reference sequence). The V gene end was trimmed by 4 bases and the J gene end by 3 bases; junction bases not matched to a gene: 5. The CDR3 has 15 residues. CDR3 protein: CASSSQTGANQPQHF. CDR3 coding DNA: TGTGCCAGCAGTTCGCAGACAGGGGCCAATCAGCCCCAGCATTTT.

This chain connects TRBV6-2 or TRBV6-3 to TRBJ2-5; 7 bases are shared with TRBD2. CDR1 and CDR2 from the germline V gene are MNHEY and SVGEGT. Trimming took 6 bases from V and 4 from J; bases not matched to a gene: 8. There are 14 residues in the CDR3. CDR3 sequence: CASSRLANRETQYF. For the CDR3, the DNA is TGTGCCAGCAGCCGACTAGCTAACCGAGAGACCCAGTACTTC.

J is TRBJ2-4 and V is TRBV20-1; D gene uncertain. The V end was cut by 2 bases, the J end by 0 bases, with 5 bases between. The CDR3 runs to 13 residues. The germline V gene has CDR1 DFQATT and CDR2 SNEGSKA (reference sequence). The CDR3 region is CSARPLAKNIQYF. The CDR3 DNA follows: TGCAGTGCTAGACCTCTAGCCAAAAACATTCAGTACTTC.

The chain has TRBV5-6 and TRBJ2-7; 9 bases are a match to TRBD1. V lost 4 bases and J lost 1; bases outside the gene matches: 9. The CDR3 has 16 residues. The V gene's germline CDR1 is SGHDT and CDR2 YYEEEE. CDR3 sequence (DNA): TGTGCCAGCAGCCCCCGGGACAGGGCTGTTTCCTACGAGCAGTACTTC. It encodes CASSPRDRAVSYEQYF.